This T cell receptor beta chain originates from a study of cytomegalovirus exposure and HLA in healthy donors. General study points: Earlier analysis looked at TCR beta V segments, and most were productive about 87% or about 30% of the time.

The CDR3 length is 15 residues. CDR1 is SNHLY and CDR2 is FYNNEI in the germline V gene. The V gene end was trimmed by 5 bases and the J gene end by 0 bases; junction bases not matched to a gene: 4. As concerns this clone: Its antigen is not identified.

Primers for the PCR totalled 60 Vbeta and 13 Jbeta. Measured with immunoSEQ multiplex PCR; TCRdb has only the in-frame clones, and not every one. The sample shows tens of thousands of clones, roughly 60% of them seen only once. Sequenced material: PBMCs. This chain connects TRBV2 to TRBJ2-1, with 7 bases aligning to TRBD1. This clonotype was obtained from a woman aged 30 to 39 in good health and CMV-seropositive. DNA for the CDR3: TGTGCCAGCAGTTCCGGGACAGCCTCCTACAATGAGCAGTTCTTC. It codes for CASSSGTASYNEQFF.